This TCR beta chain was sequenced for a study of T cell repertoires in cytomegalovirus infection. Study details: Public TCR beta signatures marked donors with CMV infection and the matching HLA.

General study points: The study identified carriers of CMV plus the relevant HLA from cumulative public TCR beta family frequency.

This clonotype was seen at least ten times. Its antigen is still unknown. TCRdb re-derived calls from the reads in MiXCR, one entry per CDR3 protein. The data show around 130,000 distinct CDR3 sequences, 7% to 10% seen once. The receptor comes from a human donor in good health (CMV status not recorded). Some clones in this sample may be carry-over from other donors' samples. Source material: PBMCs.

This CDR3 reads CSAQSGGSTDTQYF. DNA of the CDR3: TGCAGTGCTCAGAGCGGGGGAAGCACAGATACGCAGTATTTT. V usage is TRBV20-1 and J usage is TRBJ2-3; 8 nucleotides agree with TRBD2. J was trimmed by 0 bases and V by 5 bases; bases with no gene match: 4. Germline V gene sequence: CDR1 DFQATT, CDR2 SNEGSKA (reference sequence). The CDR3 length is 14 residues.